This T cell receptor beta chain is drawn from a study of T cells in Graves' hyperthyroidism and ophthalmopathy. TCR beta CDR3 regions were amplified from RNA. Primed by the HTBI set, a first-round RT-PCR was run on the TCR CDR3. One entry per CDR3 protein results from TCRdb running MiXCR on the multiplex PCR reads. Here the sample spans around 380,000 distinct CDR3 sequences, about 14% being singletons. On this clonotype itself: A single base separates this from a much larger clone, so it may be a read error. The CDR3 carries no conserved terminal phenylalanine or tryptophan, so it likely arises from a read error.

Germline V gene data show CDR1 as LNHNV and CDR2 as YYDKDF (reference sequence). CDR3 length: 11 residues. The chain carries TRBV15 and TRBJ2-1, with D perhaps given as TRBD1 or TRBD2 (6 bases each). The receptor's source is a man aged 25-40 years with Graves' hyperthyroidism that later progressed to Graves' ophthalmopathy. The source material was blood. CDR3 sequence: CAGGDYNEQFL. The CDR3 DNA reads TGTGCGGGGGGCGACTACAATGAGCAGTTCCTC.